Many counts were recorded for the clone carrying this T cell receptor beta chain. Its antigen remains unidentified. Both TCR beta VDJ combination and CDR3 sequence profiling were carried out. Genomic DNA was the template for this profiling. Via MiXCR, TCRdb re-called the reads, giving one row per CDR3 protein. This table holds 200,000 or so distinct CDR3 sequences, roughly 53% found once. Selection for sequencing was limited to patients who had shown CD8+CD57+ cell expansion by flow cytometry. This specimen belongs to a study of CD8+CD57+ T cells in acquired aplastic anemia. Study context: DNA per sorted CD4+ or CD8+ sample ranged roughly 0.19 to 30 ug, averaging around 3.1 ug.

Trimming took 3 bases from V and 1 from J, leaving 10 bases between them. Per the germline V gene, CDR1 is SGHNT and CDR2 is YYREEE (reference sequence). This CDR3 has 14 residues. General observations from the study: Patients shared some 30 CD8+ CDR3 sequences with controls.

The sequencing sample was made of sorted CD4+, CD8+, or CD8+CD57+ T cells (not recorded which) from PBMCs. The sequence was obtained from a human donor with aplastic anemia. The chain links TRBV5-4 to TRBJ1-1; TRBD1 might be the D (5 bases). The CDR3 sequence: CASSWGNTNTEAFF. The CDR3 nucleotides are TGTGCCAGCAGCTGGGGGAATACGAACACTGAAGCTTTCTTT.